This T cell receptor (beta chain) was sequenced in a study of blood T cell repertoires in COVID-19. The protocol was immunoSEQ multiplex PCR, while the TCRdb copy is restricted to in-frame clones and leaves out a portion. Among approximately 72,000 clones listed, roughly nine tenths were seen once. What was sequenced was peripheral blood. This TCR derives from a man aged 55 to 70 with acute or convalescent COVID-19.

This chain's CDR3 is CASSLLVTGSGYTF. The DNA of the CDR3 is TGTGCCAGCAGCTTGCTTGTGACAGGGAGTGGCTACACCTTC. J is TRBJ1-2 and V is TRBV5-4; 7 bases align to TRBD1. Germline V gene sequence: CDR1 SGHNT, CDR2 YYREEE (reference sequence). The CDR3 totals 14 residues. The V segment lost 1 base and the J segment 7 bases; nucleotides outside the gene matches: 7.